Sequencing of this T cell receptor beta chain was carried out in a study of blood T cell repertoires in COVID-19. Study in general: COVID-19 samples collected from the United States, Italy and Spain covered acute and convalescent phases. From T cells, B-cell-depleted T cells, or PBMCs came the material, which was cDNA or gDNA.

Measured with immunoSEQ multiplex PCR; TCRdb has only the in-frame clones, and not every one. The data show 150,000 to 200,000 clones, about 88% seen once. In germline, CDR1 is KGHDR, CDR2 SFDVKD. V was pared by 1 base and J by 7 bases, with 5 bases of the junction left unmatched. The CDR3 has 16 amino acids. This TCR came from a man between 60 and 75 years old with acute or convalescent COVID-19. V and J are TRBV24-1 and TRBJ1-4; 10 positions match TRBD1. What was sequenced was peripheral blood. The CDR3: CATSDFSGTGAEKLFF. The DNA for the CDR3 is TGTGCCACCAGTGATTTCTCCGGGACAGGGGCTGAAAAACTGTTTTTT.